The 8 T cell receptor beta chains reported below all come from one sample, sequenced in a study of vaccination and CD4 T cells after COVID-19. Oncomine TCR Beta short-read sequencing was applied to DNA from cultured CD4+ T cells. One entry per CDR3 protein, called by TCRdb with MiXCR from the PCR reads. The sample contains around 15,000 distinct CDR3 sequences, approximately 30% of which appear only once. Their specific antigens are unknown. As to treatment: roughly 10-day PBMC culture with coronavirus spike peptide pools or control peptides (ViraFEST assay). The sample was cultured CD4+ T cells from blood. These receptors originate from a human donor with COVID-19.

The rearrangement links TRBV6-5 to TRBJ1-2; D is possibly TRBD1 (5 bases). Germline-derived CDR1 and CDR2 are MNHEY and SVGAGI. Trimming shortened V by 2 bases and J by 8 bases, and 18 bases separated the two germline ends. The CDR3 has 15 residues. As DNA, the CDR3 is TGTGCCAGCAGTTACGGGGCAGGCTATTCGGCGGGCTACACCTTC. Translated: CASSYGAGYSAGYTF.

The chain links TRBV7-9 to TRBJ1-2; the D gene is possibly TRBD1 (5 bases). Germline assignment: CDR1 SEHNR and CDR2 FQNEAQ (reference sequence). The length of the CDR3 is 15 residues. V was trimmed by 1 base and J by 8 bases, leaving 17 bases between them. The CDR3 sequence: CASSLESGDGRGYTF. CDR3 nucleotide sequence: TGTGCCAGCAGCTTAGAGTCTGGGGACGGGCGGGGCTACACCTTC.

The chain links TRBV7-9 to TRBJ2-7; D is uncertain. Between the trimmed V and J ends, which lost 7 bases and 3 bases, there was a span of 13 bases. The CDR3 length is 13 residues. The germline V gene encodes CDR1 SEHNR and CDR2 FQNEAQ (reference sequence). For the CDR3, the DNA is TGTGCCAGCACCTTTTCAAATAACTACGAGCAGTACTTC. This translates into CASTFSNNYEQYF.

This chain uses TRBV6-1 with TRBJ1-1, with TRBD1 identical over 7 bases. The ends lost 6 bases at V and 3 bases at J; junction bases unmatched: 10. CDR3 length equals 15 residues. Germline CDR1 MNHNS, CDR2 SASEGT. As DNA, the CDR3 is TGTGCCAGCAGACAGGGGCGGCTGGGGGACACTGAAGCTTTCTTT. Protein: CASRQGRLGDTEAFF.

In this sample, this clonotype turned up a few times. This chain uses TRBV19 with TRBJ2-7; 7 bases agree with TRBD1. The V gene's germline CDR1 is LNHDA and CDR2 SQIVND (reference sequence). V shed 6 bases, J shed 1 base, and the junction held 6 bases outside the gene matches. This CDR3 is built from 14 residues. The CDR3 coding sequence is TGTGCCAGTAGAGAAACGACAGGGTCCTACGAGCAGTACTTC. Its protein product is CASRETTGSYEQYF.

In DNA, the CDR3 is TGTGCCAGCAGTTTAGGGGTACCAGGCTACACCTTC. Translating gives CASSLGVPGYTF. The V call is TRBV12-3 or TRBV12-4, the J call TRBJ1-2; D uncertain. The CDR3 extends over 12 amino acids. The ends were cut back, 1 base at V and 8 bases at J, with 8 bases in the middle.

This clonotype was seen more than once but under ten times. The V and J genes are TRBV28 and TRBJ2-4, with TRBD2 as a possible D gene (6 bases). Between the trimmed V and J ends, which lost 5 bases and 1 base, there was a span of 12 bases. The CDR3 runs to 15 residues. Germline V gives CDR1 MDHEN, CDR2 SYDVKM. CDR3 sequence: CASSGGRSAKNIQYF. As DNA, the CDR3 is TGTGCCAGCAGTGGAGGGCGGTCGGCCAAAAACATTCAGTACTTC.

There are a few counts of this clonotype. The J gene is TRBJ1-2, the V gene TRBV7-2; 7 bases align to TRBD1. The germline V gene encodes CDR1 SGHTA and CDR2 FQGNSA. This CDR3 comprises 15 residues. The junction had 6 bases not matched to a gene; V was cut back by 5 bases and J by 0 bases. The DNA for the CDR3 is TGTGCCAGCAGCCCTGGGGACAGAGCTAACTATGGCTACACCTTC. Translation gives CASSPGDRANYGYTF.